This T cell receptor (beta chain) was recovered during a study of vaccination and CD4 T cells after COVID-19 (dated by TCRdb to the early 2020s). For the wider study: Convalescent patients had a positive SARS-CoV-2 result on nasal swab PCR, and of these patients, fewer than ten had mild disease and one had severe disease. The spike-specific CD4+ TCR repertoire was compared before and after mRNA vaccination in under 11 COVID-19 convalescent patients and a few infection-naive healthy vaccine recipients. The time from the second vaccine dose to post-vaccine blood sampling had a median of roughly 70 days and ranged from 14 to 241 days. Overlapping spike peptide pools from SARS-CoV-2 and from the common cold coronaviruses HCoV-NL63, HCoV-OC43 and HCoV-229E were used as culture stimuli. Post-COVID blood samples were collected from convalescent patients a median of approximately 93 days after diagnosis, with a range of about 35 to 170 days. In control cultures, a CEFX viral epitope pool was used as positive control, an HIV-1 Nef peptide pool was used as negative control, or no peptide was added. The convalescent cohort comprised six males and four females, including two Hispanic individuals, seven Caucasians, two Asians and one multiracial person. Two doses of either the Pfizer-BioNTech BNT162b2 vaccine (n=8) or the Moderna mRNA-1273 vaccine (n=2) were administered to participants. General conclusions and limits of the study: Only a relatively small number of convalescent patients were included in the study, and early timepoints following natural infection were not analyzed. The median count of SARS-CoV-2-reactive clonotypes went up from around 21 after infection to 30 to 40 after vaccination, although the change was not significant. In convalescent patients, a median around 86% of post-vaccine SARS-CoV-2-reactive clones were detected only after vaccination, and vaccine-specific priming was suggested by this finding. In convalescent patients, nearly all vaccine-specific clones (304 of 307) were found to be mono-reactive for SARS-CoV-2 spike rather than cross-reactive with common cold coronaviruses.

V is shortened by 2 bases, J by 10 bases, and the region joining them spans 13 bases. CDR1 and CDR2 are drawn from the germline V gene: SGHRS, YFSETQ. Reading from cysteine to phenylalanine, the CDR3 counts 14 amino acids. Only the CDR3 part of the read is kept: 42 bases, read in frame from the first base. This clonotype showed up just once. Its antigen remains undetermined. No quality values exist for individual bases; no much larger clone is one base distant. Support from one read is weak. The receptor library was made with PCR. TCR sequencing of DNA from cultured CD4+ T cells used the Oncomine TCR Beta short-read assay at the Johns Hopkins FTIC core. Genomic DNA was extracted from the cultured CD4+ T cells with the QIAamp micro DNA kit. Oncomine TCR Beta libraries made from cultured CD4+ T cells were pooled using unique dual indexes and sequenced on an Illumina iSeq 100. On the study's bioinformatics: Non-productive sequences were filtered out, and CDR3s that did not start with C, did not end with F or W, or were shorter than 7 amino acids were discarded. The MANAFEST web application identified antigen-specific clonotypes by comparing peptide-stimulated wells against reference wells and other culture wells. To be called positive, a clone needed an FDR below 0.05, an odds ratio above 5, and a productive frequency above 0.1% in at least two of three replicate wells. Cross-reactive clonotypes were defined as significantly expanded in both SARS-CoV-2 spike wells and at least one common cold coronavirus spike condition. Levenshtein distances (stringdist) and unrooted phylogenetic trees (ape) in R version 3.6.1 were used to assess CDR3 homology. TCRdb reanalyzed the raw reads on its own, using fastp at Q25 for trimming and MiXCR for clone calling, and kept in-frame beta chains. Each CDR3 protein gets just one entry, which takes the most common genes and DNA from the rows behind it. For this entry, the V and J calls and clone size follow TCRdb and not the study's own pipeline. The sample records about 11,000 distinct CDR3 sequences, almost 65% of which are singletons. Around 15% of the sample is held by the ten biggest clonotypes.

Per the publication, the treatment or condition label means: approximately nine-day PBMC culture with coronavirus spike peptide pools or control peptides (ViraFEST assay). The ViraFEST assay, used in the study, expanded antigen-specific T cells with peptide pools and then identified the expanded clonotypes through TCR sequencing. Positive SARS-CoV-2 PCR tests in the convalescent patients dated from March to December 2020, before Alpha, Beta and Delta variants emerged in the United States. PBMCs were cultured at under 2.5 million per well in IMDM supplemented with approximately 5% human AB serum and around 9.5 IU/ml IL-2, with about 11 ug/ml peptide pools added. Half of the culture medium was replaced with fresh IL-2-containing medium on days 3 and 7. After approximately eleven days of culture, CD4+ T cells were isolated by negative selection using the EasySep CD4+ T cell isolation kit. Ficoll-Paque Plus gradient centrifugation was used to isolate PBMCs from whole blood, and the isolated PBMCs were then either used fresh or cryopreserved at -140C. Culture conditions were generally each tested in triplicate wells.

This sequence uses TRBV5-1 and TRBJ1-6; matching of 5 bases hints at TRBD1 as the D gene. The clonotype comes from a human donor who had recovered from COVID-19. The sequenced material came from CD4+ T cells from blood, cultured in vitro. The CDR3 region has the sequence CASSFQGVGSPLHF. In nucleotide form, the sequence is TGCGCCAGCAGCTTCCAAGGGGTCGGCTCACCCCTCCACTTT.